These 31 T cell receptor beta chains were all obtained from the same sample, sequenced in a study of Ad26.COV2.S vaccination and SARS-CoV-2 variants. Profiling relied on immunoSEQ multiplex PCR, and the TCRdb table lists in-frame clones only, not all of them. The sample records 440,000 or so clones, about nine tenths being singletons. Treatment in this sample: approximately 18 received Ad26.COV2.S at low or high dose, single or two shots; roughly five received placebo; per-sample allocation not given. It was on day 63 after the first vaccine or placebo injection that samples were taken. The sequencing here drew on peripheral blood, taken in a trial of Ad26.COV2.S vaccine versus placebo. All receptors come from a person aged 18-65 years who received the Ad26.COV2.S COVID-19 vaccine or a placebo.

The CDR3 nucleotides read TGTGCCAGCAGCCAAGTAGGTCAGGGCGGTAATGAAAAACTGTTTTTT. It is translated as CASSQVGQGGNEKLFF. V usage is TRBV3-1 (or the pseudogene TRBV3-2) and J usage is TRBJ1-4; possible D gene TRBD1, 5 bases. V was cut by 1 base and J by 4 bases, with 13 bases left in between. The CDR3 sequence is 16 residues long. Per the germline V gene, CDR1 is LGHDT and CDR2 is YNNKEL (reference sequence).

The chain combines TRBV11-3 with TRBJ2-3, with 8 bases lining up with TRBD1. The CDR3 sequence is 16 residues long. V was pared by 3 bases and J by 4 bases, with 9 bases of the junction left unmatched. Germline V gene sequence: CDR1 SGHNT, CDR2 YENEEA. The CDR3 DNA reads TGTGCCAGCAGCTTTTCACGGGGACAGGCGGCAGATACGCAGTATTTT. Protein: CASSFSRGQAADTQYF.

The chain couples TRBV6-2 or TRBV6-3 to TRBJ2-3; D gene unclear. CDR3 length: 11 residues. Germline V gene data show CDR1 as MNHEY and CDR2 as SVGEGT. V lost 2 bases, J lost 6 bases, and 3 bases lay in between. CDR3: CASSYGDTQYF. The CDR3, as DNA: TGTGCCAGCAGTTACGGGGATACGCAGTATTTT.

The J gene is TRBJ2-5, the V gene TRBV7-9, with 15 bases fitting TRBD2. This CDR3 spans 19 amino acids. V gave up 5 bases and J gave up 5 bases; unmatched junction bases: 15. From germline, CDR1 is SEHNR and CDR2 FQNEAQ (reference sequence). The CDR3 region has the DNA TGTGCCAGCAGCCCTAGGTCGGGACTAGCGGGAGGTATGATGGAGACCCAGTACTTC. Translation: CASSPRSGLAGGMMETQYF.

The chain combines TRBV7-9 with TRBJ2-7; TRBD1 agrees at 7 bases. Germline V gene data show CDR1 as SEHNR and CDR2 as FQNEAQ (reference sequence). CDR3 length equals 14 residues. V gave up 2 bases and J gave up 4 bases; unmatched junction bases: 5. DNA for the CDR3: TGTGCCAGCAGCTTAAAGGGCAGGGGGTACGAGCAGTACTTC. Translation: CASSLKGRGYEQYF.

The chain links TRBV19 to TRBJ2-4; TRBD1 matches 10 bases. Germline values: CDR1 LNHDA, CDR2 SQIVND (reference sequence). With 4 bases clipped from V and 7 bases from J, the junction kept 7 bases outside the gene matches. This CDR3 comprises 15 residues. The CDR3 DNA reads TGTGCCAGTAGTAAACCGACAGGGGGCTCGAACATTCAGTACTTC. Protein product: CASSKPTGGSNIQYF. The whole variable domain, filled in from reference TRBV19 and TRBJ2-4, reads DGGITQSPKYLFRKEGQNVTLSCEQNLNHDAMYWYRQDPGQGLRLIYYSQIVNDFQKGDIAEGYSVSREKKESFPLTVTSAQKNPTAFYLCASSKPTGGSNIQYFGAGTRLSVL.

The rearrangement uses TRBV5-1 and TRBJ2-5; the match to TRBD1 covers 7 bases. Trimming took 4 bases from V and 5 from J; bases not matched to a gene: 5. Germline CDR1 and CDR2: SGHRS and YFSETQ. The CDR3 runs 13 residues. The CDR3 loop is CASSRGLGETQYF. CDR3 in DNA: TGCGCCAGCAGCAGGGGGCTGGGGGAGACCCAGTACTTC.

This clone has a single count. The chain employs TRBV5-5 and TRBJ2-5; 9 bases fit TRBD1. Germline CDR1 reads SGHKS; CDR2 reads YYEKEE (reference sequence). This CDR3 is built from 20 residues. V lost 2 bases to trimming and J lost 4 bases; unmatched junction nucleotides: 21. CDR3 sequence: CASSFGDRVGTSISRETQYF. CDR3 nucleotides: TGTGCCAGCAGCTTTGGGGACAGGGTTGGAACTAGTATCTCCAGAGAGACCCAGTACTTC.

This clone showed up just a few times. This chain uses TRBV19 with TRBJ2-7; either TRBD1 or TRBD2 may supply D (5 bases each). The CDR3 has 15 amino acids. Trimming cost V 5 bases and J 5 bases, with 19 bases left between them. The germline gives CDR1 LNHDA, CDR2 SQIVND (reference sequence). The CDR3 DNA sequence: TGTGCCAGTAGTCCCGGTGGCCGTTCGGGGCACGAGCAGTACTTC. It yields the protein CASSPGGRSGHEQYF.

This clone appeared a few times. This chain uses TRBV6-2 or TRBV6-3 with TRBJ1-5; possibly TRBD1 for D (5 bases). The CDR3 has 16 residues. V lost 0 bases to trimming and J lost 3 bases, with 12 bases between them. Germline-derived CDR1 and CDR2 are MNHEY and SVGEGT. The CDR3 coding sequence is TGTGCCAGCAGTTACTCAGAGGGGTTAAACAATCAGCCCCAGCATTTT. This translates into CASSYSEGLNNQPQHF.

This chain links TRBV19 with TRBJ1-5; D gene uncertain. The CDR3 is 14 residues long. V was clipped by 3 bases and J by 3 bases, with 9 bases between them. Germline CDR1 is LNHDA and CDR2 is SQIVND (reference sequence). CDR3 coding DNA: TGTGCCAGTAGTATCCGGGGTCCCAATCAGCCCCAGCATTTT. Its translation: CASSIRGPNQPQHF.

The V call is TRBV6-2 or TRBV6-3, the J call TRBJ2-3; possibly TRBD2 for D (5 bases). The V end lost 2 bases, the J end lost 0 bases, and 9 bases lay between the germline ends. CDR1 is MNHEY and CDR2 is SVGEGT in the germline V gene. The CDR3 is made up of 15 amino acids. The CDR3 spells CASSYVGLSTDTQYF. The CDR3 bases are TGTGCCAGCAGTTACGTCGGACTCAGCACAGATACGCAGTATTTT.

The genes are TRBV9 and TRBJ2-1; tentatively, D is TRBD2 (6 bases). The germline V and J ends were trimmed by 0 bases and 4 bases, with 11 bases remaining between them. Germline V lookup: CDR1 SGDLS, CDR2 YYNGEE. This CDR3 spans 15 amino acids. CDR3 nucleotide sequence: TGTGCCAGCAGCGTAGAGTTAGCGGATTACAATGAGCAGTTCTTC. Protein: CASSVELADYNEQFF.

The rearrangement joins TRBV10-3 to TRBJ2-1; D may be TRBD1 or TRBD2 (5 bases each). The CDR3 extends over 15 amino acids. In germline, CDR1 is ENHRY, CDR2 SYGVKD. Trimming left V 2 bases short and J 1 base short, with 9 bases between. The CDR3 region is CAISETGGSYNEQFF. CDR3 DNA sequence: TGTGCCATCAGTGAGACTGGGGGATCCTACAATGAGCAGTTCTTC.

V and J are TRBV9 and TRBJ2-1; 10 nucleotides match TRBD1. After removal of 3 bases from V and 7 bases from J, the junction contained 10 bases not matched to a gene. Germline values: CDR1 SGDLS, CDR2 YYNGEE. The CDR3 contains 16 residues. CDR3 sequence reads: CASSATTGGELNEQFF. CDR3 in DNA: TGTGCCAGCAGCGCCACGACAGGGGGCGAATTAAATGAGCAGTTCTTC.

The chain joins TRBV5-1 to TRBJ2-3; 7 bases map to TRBD1. CDR3 length: 16 amino acids. The ends lost 1 base at V and 5 bases at J; junction bases unmatched: 10. Germline CDR1 reads SGHRS; CDR2 reads YFSETQ. CDR3 sequence reads: CASSLIGGAGGDTQYF. In DNA, the CDR3 is TGCGCCAGCAGCTTGATAGGGGGCGCAGGCGGAGATACGCAGTATTTT. Using reference TRBV5-1 and TRBJ2-3 for the parts outside the CDR3, the full variable domain is KAGVTQTPRYLIKTRGQQVTLSCSPISGHRSVSWYQQTPGQGLQFLFEYFSETQRNKGNFPGRFSGRQFSNSRSEMNVSTLELGDSALYLCASSLIGGAGGDTQYFGPGTRLTVL.

The chain uses TRBV5-1 and TRBJ2-6, with D perhaps matching TRBD1 (6 bases). V gave up 2 bases and J gave up 0 bases, with 15 bases separating them. From germline, CDR1 is SGHRS and CDR2 YFSETQ. The CDR3 totals 18 residues. CDR3: CASSFLTGLTSGANVLTF. CDR3 in DNA: TGCGCCAGCAGCTTTTTAACAGGGCTCACCTCTGGGGCCAACGTCCTGACTTTC.

V usage is TRBV24-1 and J usage is TRBJ2-6; maybe TRBD1 (5 bases). Per germline, CDR1 KGHDR and CDR2 SFDVKD. The V gene lost 6 bases and the J gene lost 2 bases, with 16 bases spanning the gap. There are 17 residues in the CDR3. The CDR3 bases are TGTGCCACCAGTTTGGAAGCAACAGGTCCTGGGGCCAACGTCCTGACTTTC. As protein: CATSLEATGPGANVLTF.

The genes are TRBV14 and TRBJ2-3; no reliable D call. This CDR3 comprises 16 residues. Trimming cost V 2 bases and J 1 base, with 13 bases left between them. Germline assignment: CDR1 SGHDN and CDR2 FVKESK. The CDR3 nucleotides are TGTGCCAGCAGCCAAAGGTCCGGGCCAGGCACAGATACGCAGTATTTT. Translated: CASSQRSGPGTDTQYF.

The chain carries TRBV4-2 and TRBJ1-4; perhaps TRBD1 as D (6 bases). The ends were cut back, 0 bases at V and 15 bases at J, with 17 bases in the middle. The germline V gene has CDR1 LGHNA and CDR2 YNFKEQ. The CDR3 length is 14 residues. CDR3 DNA sequence: TGTGCCAGCAGCCAAGATTTAGGGGGGCCCCTGGTGTTTTTT. It is translated as CASSQDLGGPLVFF.

This chain joins TRBV5-6 and TRBJ1-1; 7 bases are shared with TRBD1. Germline assignment: CDR1 SGHDT and CDR2 YYEEEE. The CDR3 length is 15 residues. Trimming removed 2 bases from V and 4 bases from J; junction bases left unmatched: 8. The CDR3 coding sequence is TGTGCCAGCAGCTTATCGACAGGGACGGGCACTGAAGCTTTCTTT. Its translation: CASSLSTGTGTEAFF.

J is TRBJ2-3 and V is TRBV19; 8 bases fit TRBD2. V gave up 4 bases and J gave up 2 bases; unmatched junction bases: 29. CDR3 length: 23 amino acids. Germline V gene data show CDR1 as LNHDA and CDR2 as SQIVND (reference sequence). The CDR3 is CASSRGEFWRKVGAGEPTDTQYF. DNA of the CDR3: TGTGCCAGTAGTAGGGGAGAGTTTTGGCGGAAAGTGGGAGCGGGAGAACCCACAGATACGCAGTATTTT.

The chain employs TRBV5-4 and TRBJ1-1; no clear D. V lost 0 bases and J 1 base, leaving 7 bases between the germline ends. Germline CDR1 and CDR2: SGHNT and YYREEE (reference sequence). The CDR3 is 14 residues long. This CDR3 reads CASSLGSGNTEAFF. CDR3 bases: TGTGCCAGCAGCTTGGGTTCGGGGAACACTGAAGCTTTCTTT.

V and J are TRBV28 and TRBJ1-6; D not certain. CDR3 size: 15 residues. Trimming shortened V by 5 bases and J by 0 bases, and 8 bases separated the two germline ends. Looked up from germline, CDR1 is MDHEN and CDR2 is SYDVKM. CDR3 in DNA: TGTGCCAGCAGTATAGGTAGCTCCTATAATTCACCCCTCCACTTT. Translated: CASSIGSSYNSPLHF. Looking up the rest from reference TRBV28 and TRBJ1-6 gives the full variable domain: DVKVTQSSRYLVKRTGEKVFLECVQDMDHENMFWYRQDPGLGLRLIYFSYDVKMKEKGDIPEGYSVSREKKERFSLILESASTNQTSMYLCASSIGSSYNSPLHFGNGTRLTVT.

The rearrangement joins TRBV28 to TRBJ1-1; no reliable D call. Trimming stripped 2 bases from V and 1 base from J, with 8 bases between. CDR1 MDHEN and CDR2 SYDVKM come from the germline V gene. The CDR3 is 14 residues long. The CDR3 DNA follows: TGTGCCAGCAGTTTAGGACCGAGGAACACTGAAGCTTTCTTT. Protein sequence: CASSLGPRNTEAFF.

The chain couples TRBV5-4 to TRBJ2-1; no definite D call. The length of the CDR3 is 13 residues. V gave up 3 bases and J gave up 3 bases, with 7 bases separating them. From germline, CDR1 is SGHNT and CDR2 YYREEE (reference sequence). Here the CDR3 DNA reads TGTGCCAGCAGCTGGGAAAACTACAATGAGCAGTTCTTC. Its translation: CASSWENYNEQFF.

The chain uses TRBV9 and TRBJ2-2; 10 bases are shared with TRBD2. CDR3 size: 16 residues. The germline V gene has CDR1 SGDLS and CDR2 YYNGEE. J was trimmed by 6 bases and V by 3 bases; bases with no gene match: 8. In DNA, the CDR3 is TGTGCCAGCAGCGCCTCCGGGACTAGCGTGTCCGGGGAGCTGTTTTTT. Translation gives CASSASGTSVSGELFF.

The chain uses TRBV28 and TRBJ2-1, with 8 bases matching TRBD2. Losses at the gene ends were 4 bases for V and 5 bases for J; bases not matched to a gene: 7. The CDR3 is 15 residues long. CDR1 is MDHEN, CDR2 SYDVKM, per germline. The DNA of the CDR3 is TGTGCCAGCAGTTCACTAGCGGTCCATCACAATGAGCAGTTCTTC. Its protein product is CASSSLAVHHNEQFF.

The rearrangement joins TRBV27 to TRBJ1-1; the D is unclear. Trimming took 3 bases from V and 0 from J, leaving 8 bases between them. From germline, CDR1 is MNHEY and CDR2 SMNVEV (reference sequence). CDR3 length: 14 residues. The CDR3: CASSFGSMNTEAFF. DNA of the CDR3: TGTGCCAGCAGTTTCGGCAGTATGAACACTGAAGCTTTCTTT.

This sequence joins TRBV10-3 and TRBJ2-3; unclear D gene. Between the trimmed V and J ends, which lost 2 bases and 6 bases, there was a span of 12 bases. This CDR3 contains 14 residues. In germline, CDR1 is ENHRY, CDR2 SYGVKD. CDR3 coding DNA: TGTGCCATCAGTGAGCCCCAATCAACTGATACGCAGTATTTT. As protein: CAISEPQSTDTQYF.

The V gene is TRBV27, the J gene TRBJ2-1, with TRBD1 identical over 10 bases. The germline gives CDR1 MNHEY, CDR2 SMNVEV (reference sequence). The trim removed 5 bases at V and 7 bases at J, leaving 8 bases unmatched. There are 15 residues in the CDR3. The CDR3 is CASSEDRGNYNEQFF. The CDR3 DNA reads TGTGCCAGCAGTGAGGACAGGGGGAATTATAATGAGCAGTTCTTC.